Sequencing of this TCR beta chain was carried out in a study of blood T cell repertoires in COVID-19. Study as a whole: Acute and convalescent COVID-19 samples came from the United States, Italy and Spain. In each case, the material was cDNA or gDNA derived from T cells, B-cell-depleted T cells, or PBMCs.

Original data processing: Reference gene primer amplification gave estimated nucleated cell counts. Assay used: immunoSEQ multiplex PCR; TCRdb lists only in-frame clones, some missing. That table is the source of V, J and clone size, and D and trimming were worked out from the DNA. The sample has about 64,000 clones, about four fifths seen once; the top ten hold less than 6%. Per the germline V gene, CDR1 is LGHDT and CDR2 is YNNKEL (reference sequence). CDR3 size: 12 residues. Between the trimmed V and J ends, which lost 0 bases and 8 bases, there was a span of 6 bases. This TCR derives from a human donor in a cohort sampled during active COVID-19. The rearrangement uses TRBV3-1 (or the pseudogene TRBV3-2) and TRBJ2-3; D unclear. Sequencing was carried out using peripheral blood. CDR3 amino acids: CASSQDIVTQYF. CDR3 in DNA: TGTGCCAGCAGCCAAGACATAGTTACGCAGTATTTT.